This T cell receptor (beta chain) was observed in a study of Tregs in tolerant kidney transplant recipients. Regarding the study as a whole: Few patients were studied, so findings need validation in larger groups. Tregs expanded with activated donor B cells seemed most donor-specific.

As to this clone: Its antigen is undetermined.

Unstimulated regulatory T cells (CD4+CD25+CD127-), CD4+CD25- non-regulatory cells, CD4 and CD8 cells were FACS-sorted from thawed PBMCs. This CDR3 is built from 13 residues. V was clipped by 6 bases and J by 7 bases; unmatched bases: 7. Looked up from germline, CDR1 is SQVTM and CDR2 is ANQGSEA. Method: immunoSEQ multiplex PCR; TCRdb's copy keeps in-frame clones and lacks some. The sample has 240,000 or so clones, 84% seen once; the top ten hold roughly 0.67%. This sequence was found in a human donor in good health. The genes are TRBV29-1 and TRBJ1-4, with 8 bases lining up with TRBD1. Source material: CD4+ T cells from blood. The CDR3 region is CSVLTGAGEKLFF. Written as DNA, the CDR3 is TGCAGCGTCCTGACAGGGGCGGGTGAAAAACTGTTTTTT. Complete variable domain (other parts from reference TRBV29-1 and TRBJ1-4): SAVISQKPSRDICQRGTSLTIQCQVDSQVTMMFWYRQQPGQSLTLIATANQGSEATYESGFVIDKFPISRPNLTFSTLTVSNMSPEDSSIYLCSVLTGAGEKLFFGSGTQLSVL.